One sample yielded the 26 T cell receptor beta chains listed below, sequenced in a study of cytomegalovirus exposure and HLA in healthy donors (dated by TCRdb to between 2016 and 2019). The library was produced with the immunoSEQ multiplex PCR assay. A mixture of 60 forward primers for TCR Vbeta segments and 13 reverse primers for TCR Jbeta segments was used in the multiplex PCR. TCRdb carries this immuneACCESS record with in-frame sequences only. Its versions omit some clonotypes, under half of them owing to an unresolved V gene in the studies checked, with the rest unexplained. In this sample the table shows some 190,000 clones, about 81% of which occur a single time. The ten largest clones take up less than 2% of the sample. Sequencing was performed on PBMCs. These TCRs come from a man aged 40-49 years in good health and CMV-seronegative.

V gene TRBV4-3 combines with J gene TRBJ2-1, with 10 bases aligning to TRBD2. Looked up from germline, CDR1 is LGHNA and CDR2 is YSLEER. The CDR3 length is 15 residues. J gave up 0 bases and V 4 bases, and 0 bases lay outside the gene matches. CDR3 sequence reads: CASSLAGGSYNEQFF. The CDR3 DNA sequence: TGCGCCAGCAGCCTAGCGGGAGGCTCCTACAATGAGCAGTTCTTC.

The chain combines TRBV19 with TRBJ1-6; 9 bases map to TRBD1. The CDR3 extends over 15 amino acids. In germline, CDR1 is LNHDA, CDR2 SQIVND (reference sequence). V dropped 8 bases and J dropped 3; count of bases not matched to a gene: 5. CDR3 nucleotides: TGTGCCAGTGGAGGGACAGGGCTCTATAATTCACCCCTCCACTTT. Translating it yields CASGGTGLYNSPLHF. The whole variable domain, remainder taken from reference TRBV19 and TRBJ1-6, is DGGITQSPKYLFRKEGQNVTLSCEQNLNHDAMYWYRQDPGQGLRLIYYSQIVNDFQKGDIAEGYSVSREKKESFPLTVTSAQKNPTAFYLCASGGTGLYNSPLHFGNGTRLTVT.

V gene TRBV6-5 combines with J gene TRBJ1-3; no firm D call. This CDR3 has 16 residues. CDR1 is MNHEY and CDR2 is SVGAGI in the germline V gene. Trimming pared 2 bases from V and 0 bases from J, leaving 11 bases between. The CDR3 DNA sequence: TGTGCCAGCAGTTACACGGGGTTATACTCTGGAAACACCATATATTTT. Translating gives CASSYTGLYSGNTIYF.

The genes are TRBV25-1 and TRBJ2-1; D gene ambiguous. Germline V gene sequence: CDR1 MGHDK, CDR2 SYGVNS. The CDR3 sequence is 15 residues long. Trimming removed 6 bases from V and 8 bases from J, with 20 bases in between. The CDR3: CASRSSSGSAYEQFF. The CDR3 DNA follows: TGTGCCAGCAGGTCCTCTAGTGGTAGTGCCTATGAGCAGTTCTTC. Drawing the rest from reference TRBV25-1 and TRBJ2-1, the complete variable domain is EADIYQTPRYLVIGTGKKITLECSQTMGHDKMYWYQQDPGMELHLIHYSYGVNSTEKGDLSSESTVSRIRTEHFPLTLESARPSHTSQYLCASRSSSGSAYEQFFGPGTRLTVL.

Turning to this clone: Other DNA sequences in this specimen translate into the identical CDR3. The V and J genes are TRBV7-2 and TRBJ2-5, with D uncertain. The CDR3 runs to 13 residues. The germline gives CDR1 SGHTA, CDR2 FQGNSA. V was clipped by 0 bases and J by 2 bases, with 4 bases between them. CDR3 in DNA: TGTGCCAGCAGCTTAGCCCGGCAAGAGACCCAGTACTTC. Translation: CASSLARQETQYF.

This sequence joins TRBV13 and TRBJ2-7, with a weak D call TRBD2 (6 bases). This CDR3 is built from 16 residues. Germline V gives CDR1 PRHDT, CDR2 FYEKMQ (reference sequence). V was clipped by 2 bases and J by 0 bases, with 14 bases between them. For the CDR3, the DNA is TGTGCCAGCAGCTTATCGGGCGGGGCCCGCTCCTACGAGCAGTACTTC. It is translated as CASSLSGGARSYEQYF.

This chain uses TRBV27 with TRBJ2-7; 7 bases match TRBD2. The V gene end was trimmed by 7 bases and the J gene end by 1 base; junction bases not matched to a gene: 10. Germline V lookup: CDR1 MNHEY, CDR2 SMNVEV (reference sequence). The CDR3 is made up of 15 amino acids. The chain's CDR3 is CASKDSLAASYEQYF. The CDR3 DNA reads as TGTGCCAGCAAGGATTCGCTAGCGGCATCCTACGAGCAGTACTTC.

The V and J genes are TRBV29-1 and TRBJ1-2, with 8 bases fitting TRBD1. Germline values: CDR1 SQVTM, CDR2 ANQGSEA. CDR3 length: 13 amino acids. With 1 base clipped from V and 8 bases from J, the junction kept 6 bases outside the gene matches. For the CDR3, the DNA is TGCAGCGTTGAAGCGGACAGGGTAGCAGGCTACACCTTC. The encoded protein is CSVEADRVAGYTF.

The chain uses TRBV7-9 and TRBJ1-6; 7 bases align to TRBD1. The germline V gene encodes CDR1 SEHNR and CDR2 FQNEAQ (reference sequence). V shed 2 bases, J shed 6 bases, and the junction held 4 bases outside the gene matches. This CDR3 has 15 amino acids. The CDR3 is CASSLRQGGNSPLHF. The CDR3 coding sequence is TGTGCCAGCAGCTTAAGACAGGGTGGTAATTCACCCCTCCACTTT.

V is TRBV11-3 and J is TRBJ2-1; tentative D call: TRBD2 (6 bases). This CDR3 is 13 amino acids long. The germline V gene encodes CDR1 SGHNT and CDR2 YENEEA. V lost 3 bases to trimming and J lost 5 bases, with 8 bases between them. In nucleotides, the CDR3 is TGTGCCAGCAGCTTGGGCGGGGACAATGAGCAGTTCTTC. Amino acid sequence: CASSLGGDNEQFF.

The chain joins TRBV28 to TRBJ2-2; 12 bases map to TRBD2. The CDR3 has 16 residues. V shed 5 bases and J 6 bases; nucleotides not matched to a gene: 7. In germline, CDR1 is MDHEN, CDR2 SYDVKM. The CDR3 DNA sequence: TGTGCCAGCAGTCCCCCCCTAGCGGGAGGGCCCGGGGAGCTGTTTTTT. Protein product: CASSPPLAGGPGELFF.

The chain uses TRBV7-2 and TRBJ1-2; 7 bases align to TRBD1. The CDR3 contains 14 residues. The trim removed 4 bases at V and 4 bases at J, leaving 6 bases unmatched. Germline lookup yields CDR1 SGHTA and CDR2 FQGNSA. CDR3 nucleotide sequence: TGTGCCAGCAGCTCCCTGACAGGGTTCTATGGCTACACCTTC. Translation: CASSSLTGFYGYTF.

The genes are TRBV25-1 and TRBJ1-1; TRBD1 matches at 9 bases. The germline V gene encodes CDR1 MGHDK and CDR2 SYGVNS. The CDR3 is 14 amino acids. With V trimmed by 2 bases and J by 10 bases, 8 bases remained unmatched. CDR3 in DNA: TGTGCCAGCAGTGAAATTGGACAGGGGAGGAGAGCTTTCTTT. Its protein is CASSEIGQGRRAFF.

The DNA of the CDR3 is TGTGCCAGCAGCTTAGTAGCGGGCCATAGCACAGATACGCAGTATTTT. It specifies CASSLVAGHSTDTQYF. The chain recombines TRBV11-1 with TRBJ2-3, with 7 positions matching TRBD2. This CDR3 region has 16 residues. Germline-derived CDR1 and CDR2 are SGHAT and FQDESV (reference sequence). J lost 0 bases, V lost 1 base, and 4 bases had no gene match. Complete variable domain (other parts from reference TRBV11-1 and TRBJ2-3): EAEVAQSPRYKITEKSQAVAFWCDPISGHATLYWYRQILGQGPELLVQFQDESVVDDSQLPKDRFSAERLKGVDSTLKIQPAELGDSAMYLCASSLVAGHSTDTQYFGPGTRLTVL.

The chain couples TRBV7-2 to TRBJ2-3; the match to TRBD2 covers 7 bases. The trim removed 5 bases at V and 5 bases at J, leaving 13 bases unmatched. The CDR3 is 16 amino acids. Looked up from germline, CDR1 is SGHTA and CDR2 is FQGNSA. This CDR3 reads CASSRSGVSWEDTQYF. The CDR3 nucleotides are TGTGCCAGCAGCAGAAGCGGGGTCTCATGGGAAGATACGCAGTATTTT.

This clone was observed once. The chain combines TRBV7-6 with TRBJ2-1, with 7 positions matching TRBD2. Trimming took 0 bases from V and 9 from J; bases not matched to a gene: 5. There are 14 residues in the CDR3. CDR1 SGHVS and CDR2 FNYEAQ come from the germline V gene. CDR3 residues: CASSLAGGRREQFF. Written as DNA, the CDR3 is TGTGCCAGCAGCTTAGCGGGAGGGCGGCGTGAGCAGTTCTTC.

This chain links TRBV5-1 with TRBJ2-3; 9 bases fit TRBD2. Trimming at V came to 1 base and at J to 3 bases, leaving 3 bases not matched to a gene. The CDR3 contains 15 residues. CDR1 is SGHRS, CDR2 YFSETQ, per germline. CDR3 coding DNA: TGCGCCAGCAGCTTGCCGGCGGGAGGGACAGATACGCAGTATTTT. It is translated as CASSLPAGGTDTQYF.

The V and J genes are TRBV2 and TRBJ1-6; 10 bases align to TRBD1. V lost 6 bases to trimming and J lost 6 bases; unmatched junction nucleotides: 5. CDR1 and CDR2 (germline): SNHLY, FYNNEI. This CDR3 is 15 amino acids long. CDR3 DNA: TGTGCCAGCAGCCGGGACAGGGGTCCTAATTCACCCCTCCACTTT. It encodes CASSRDRGPNSPLHF.

This clone showed up just once. The chain is built from TRBV5-6 and TRBJ2-3; a weak D match, TRBD1 (6 bases). Germline lookup yields CDR1 SGHDT and CDR2 YYEEEE. Trimming pared 1 base from V and 4 bases from J, leaving 13 bases between. This CDR3 region has 15 residues. In DNA form, the CDR3 reads TGTGCCAGCAGCTTGTGGGGGCAGGCGCCAGATACGCAGTATTTT. Its protein product is CASSLWGQAPDTQYF.

This sequence joins TRBV2 and TRBJ2-1, with 8 nucleotides matching TRBD2. Germline trimming cut 6 bases from V and 6 bases from J; bases unmatched to any gene: 4. Germline CDR1 is SNHLY and CDR2 is FYNNEI. The CDR3 runs to 13 residues. The CDR3 DNA reads TGTGCCAGCAGCGACGGGGGGGCCAATGAGCAGTTCTTC. It codes for CASSDGGANEQFF.

This clone appeared a single time. This rearrangement joins TRBV19 to TRBJ2-5, with TRBD2 matching 13 bases. This CDR3 is 16 amino acids long. Germline V lookup: CDR1 LNHDA, CDR2 SQIVND (reference sequence). V was pared by 3 bases and J by 2 bases, with 3 bases of the junction left unmatched. CDR3 sequence: CASSIGTSGTQETQYF. CDR3 nucleotide sequence: TGTGCCAGTAGTATTGGGACTAGCGGGACTCAAGAGACCCAGTACTTC.

Written as DNA, the CDR3 is TGTGCCAGCAGTGAAAGTTGGGGGGGCTCCACCTCACCCCTCCACTTT. Translated: CASSESWGGSTSPLHF. This chain links TRBV6-1 with TRBJ1-6, with a tentative D call TRBD1 (6 bases). Deletions cut 2 bases from V and 10 bases from J, with 18 bases between. This CDR3 region has 16 residues. Per the germline V gene, CDR1 is MNHNS and CDR2 is SASEGT.

This chain connects TRBV5-1 to TRBJ1-6, with 8 bases identical to TRBD1. The germline V gene has CDR1 SGHRS and CDR2 YFSETQ. Germline trimming cut 1 base from V and 11 bases from J; bases unmatched to any gene: 8. The CDR3 has 15 amino acids. CDR3 loop: CASSLSPGQVTPLHF. In DNA form, the CDR3 reads TGCGCCAGCAGCTTGTCCCCGGGACAGGTAACACCCCTCCACTTT.

The rearrangement links TRBV14 to TRBJ1-1, with D maybe TRBD1 (5 bases). CDR1 is SGHDN, CDR2 FVKESK, per germline. V was shortened by 1 base and J by 4 bases, with 16 bases between the two germline ends. CDR3 size: 16 residues. The CDR3 spells CASSQVRAIQGTEAFF. Written as DNA, the CDR3 is TGTGCCAGCAGCCAAGTTCGGGCCATTCAGGGCACTGAAGCTTTCTTT.

This chain joins TRBV19 and TRBJ1-1; D is perhaps TRBD1 (6 bases). Trimming removed 2 bases from V and 4 bases from J, with 20 bases in between. This CDR3 is 17 amino acids long. Germline CDR1 is LNHDA and CDR2 is SQIVND (reference sequence). DNA for the CDR3: TGTGCCAGTAGTATATCCCTCTTAGGCAGGGGAGCCACTGAAGCTTTCTTT. The encoded protein is CASSISLLGRGATEAFF.

The chain joins TRBV6-6 to TRBJ2-7; tentative D call: TRBD2 (5 bases). This CDR3 is 13 amino acids long. CDR1 is MNHNY and CDR2 is SVGAGI in the germline V gene (reference sequence). V gave up 5 bases and J gave up 3 bases, with 11 bases separating them. CDR3 bases: TGTGCCAGCAGTAACACTAGAGACTACGAGCAGTACTTC. Translation: CASSNTRDYEQYF.